Below are 30 T cell receptor beta chains sequenced from a single sample in a study of T cell changes during pregnancy in multiple sclerosis. Libraries were prepared by immunoSEQ multiplex PCR; TCRdb keeps only in-frame clonotypes and omits some of them. This table has over 35,000 clones, approximately 94% appearing once. Sequenced material: CD4+ T cells from peripheral blood mononuclear cells, taken in the second trimester of pregnancy. Every receptor here comes from a female donor with multiple sclerosis, enrolled in a pregnancy study.

This rearrangement joins TRBV30 to TRBJ1-2; 8 bases align to TRBD1. The CDR3 length is 14 residues. Trimming took 3 bases from V and 0 from J; bases not matched to a gene: 3. The V gene's germline CDR1 is GTSNPN and CDR2 SVGIG (reference sequence). CDR3 region: CAWREGQANYGYTF. CDR3 coding DNA: TGTGCCTGGAGGGAGGGACAGGCTAACTATGGCTACACCTTC. Full variable domain (outside the CDR3, taken from reference TRBV30 and TRBJ1-2): SQTIHQWPATLVQPVGSPLSLECTVEGTSNPNLYWYRQAAGRGLQLLFYSVGIGQISSEVPQNLSASRPQDRQFILSSKKLLLSDSGFYLCAWREGQANYGYTFGSGTRLTVV.

This clone was counted only a few times. The V gene is TRBV7-9, the J gene TRBJ1-6, with a tentative D call TRBD1 (6 bases). Germline lookup yields CDR1 SEHNR and CDR2 FQNEAQ (reference sequence). CDR3 length equals 14 residues. Trimming cost V 5 bases and J 7 bases, with 12 bases left between them. The CDR3 DNA reads as TGTGCCAGCAGCCCCTCGGACAGAAATTCACCCCTCCACTTT. The encoded protein is CASSPSDRNSPLHF.

This rearrangement joins TRBV11-1 to TRBJ2-2, with TRBD2 matching over 7 bases. Germline lookup yields CDR1 SGHAT and CDR2 FQDESV (reference sequence). V lost 2 bases to trimming and J lost 1 base; unmatched junction nucleotides: 1. The CDR3 covers 15 residues. In DNA form, the CDR3 reads TGTGCCAGCAGCTTAAGGGAGGGGAACACCGGGGAGCTGTTTTTT. Residues: CASSLREGNTGELFF. Full variable domain (missing parts from reference TRBV11-1 and TRBJ2-2): EAEVAQSPRYKITEKSQAVAFWCDPISGHATLYWYRQILGQGPELLVQFQDESVVDDSQLPKDRFSAERLKGVDSTLKIQPAELGDSAMYLCASSLREGNTGELFFGEGSRLTVL.

The chain links TRBV29-1 to TRBJ1-1, with TRBD1 matching 8 bases. The CDR3 length is 12 residues. V gave up 7 bases and J gave up 5 bases; unmatched junction bases: 6. CDR1 and CDR2 (germline): SQVTM, ANQGSEA. CDR3 in amino acids: CSGGQGATEAFF. In DNA form, the CDR3 reads TGCAGCGGTGGACAGGGCGCGACTGAAGCTTTCTTT.

The CDR3 loop reads CASSAETGENEQFF. In DNA, the CDR3 is TGTGCCAGCAGCGCGGAAACAGGGGAGAATGAGCAGTTCTTC. The chain carries TRBV7-2 and TRBJ2-1; 7 positions match TRBD1. V lost 5 bases, J lost 7 bases, and 8 bases stayed unmatched. Per germline, CDR1 SGHTA and CDR2 FQGNSA. The CDR3 has 14 amino acids.

This chain connects TRBV27 to TRBJ2-3, with 7 bases aligning to TRBD1. Unmatched junction bases numbered 11, after V lost 5 bases and J lost 0 bases. CDR3 length: 17 residues. Germline assignment: CDR1 MNHEY and CDR2 SMNVEV (reference sequence). CDR3 bases: TGTGCCAGCAGTCGACTCACCCGGGACAGAAGCACAGATACGCAGTATTTT. Translation: CASSRLTRDRSTDTQYF.

The chain couples TRBV7-3 to TRBJ2-1; 10 bases match TRBD2. V shed 5 bases and J 9 bases; nucleotides not matched to a gene: 10. Germline V lookup: CDR1 SGHTA, CDR2 FQGTGA. The CDR3 has 15 amino acids. The CDR3 spells CASSPTSGGAGEQFF. The CDR3 DNA reads TGTGCCAGCAGCCCCACCAGCGGGGGGGCCGGTGAGCAGTTCTTC.

J is TRBJ1-1 and V is TRBV2; D call uncertain. Germline values: CDR1 SNHLY, CDR2 FYNNEI. The CDR3 runs to 11 residues. Trimming cost V 3 bases and J 4 bases, with 3 bases left between them. The CDR3, as DNA: TGTGCCAGCAGTGAGGCCACTGAAGCTTTCTTT. Residues: CASSEATEAFF.

The chain combines TRBV9 with TRBJ2-3; D possibly corresponds to TRBD2 (6 bases). V dropped 1 base and J dropped 4 bases, with 10 bases sitting between them. In germline, CDR1 is SGDLS, CDR2 YYNGEE. The CDR3 extends over 14 amino acids. The CDR3 spells CASSVMSGADTQYF. In nucleotides, the CDR3 is TGTGCCAGCAGCGTAATGTCGGGGGCAGATACGCAGTATTTT.

The chain is built from TRBV7-2 and TRBJ2-1, with TRBD1 identical over 8 bases. Trimming at V came to 2 bases and at J to 0 bases, leaving 3 bases not matched to a gene. CDR1 is SGHTA and CDR2 is FQGNSA in the germline V gene. CDR3 length: 16 amino acids. This chain's CDR3 is CASSLQGAGSYNEQFF. CDR3 DNA: TGTGCCAGCAGCTTACAGGGGGCGGGCTCCTACAATGAGCAGTTCTTC.

This clone was counted a single time. The gene calls are TRBV15 and TRBJ2-1; 9 nucleotides align to TRBD1. V lost 5 bases and J lost 6; bases outside the gene matches: 8. In germline, CDR1 is LNHNV, CDR2 YYDKDF (reference sequence). The CDR3 totals 15 residues. The CDR3 nucleotides read TGTGCCACCAGCGGAGGGGACAGGGTGGTCAATGAGCAGTTCTTC. Its protein is CATSGGDRVVNEQFF.

The chain combines TRBV6-1 with TRBJ1-2, with 9 bases matching TRBD1. This CDR3 is 15 amino acids long. Germline assignment: CDR1 MNHNS and CDR2 SASEGT. With V trimmed by 4 bases and J by 4 bases, 7 bases remained unmatched. In DNA form, the CDR3 reads TGTGCCAGCAGTGGGGGGACAGGGAGTTCCTATGGCTACACCTTC. It is translated as CASSGGTGSSYGYTF.

The chain carries TRBV7-2 and TRBJ1-2; 7 bases align to TRBD1. The CDR3 loop spans 13 amino acids. The V segment lost 5 bases and the J segment 8 bases; nucleotides outside the gene matches: 8. Germline CDR1 SGHTA, CDR2 FQGNSA. The CDR3 here is CASSPGTVYGYTF. The CDR3 nucleotides are TGTGCCAGCAGCCCCGGGACAGTATACGGCTACACCTTC.

This chain joins TRBV7-8 and TRBJ2-1; 8 positions match TRBD1. The CDR3 contains 16 residues. From germline, CDR1 is SGHVS and CDR2 FQNEAQ. After removal of 7 bases from V and 2 bases from J, the junction contained 10 bases not matched to a gene. This CDR3 reads CASKPDRGPTYNEQFF. In DNA form, the CDR3 reads TGTGCCAGCAAACCTGACAGGGGACCTACCTACAATGAGCAGTTCTTC.

This sequence joins TRBV19 and TRBJ1-2; D gene uncertain. V lost 6 bases and J 4 bases, leaving 9 bases between the germline ends. CDR1 and CDR2 (germline): LNHDA, SQIVND (reference sequence). The CDR3 totals 12 residues. The CDR3 coding sequence is TGTGCCAGTAGCCAGACGGGCTATGGCTACACCTTC. Protein sequence: CASSQTGYGYTF.

The rearrangement uses TRBV29-1 and TRBJ2-3, with 8 bases matching TRBD2. Trimming removed 4 bases from V and 4 bases from J; junction bases left unmatched: 4. The CDR3 runs to 13 residues. CDR1 SQVTM and CDR2 ANQGSEA come from the germline V gene. In nucleotides, the CDR3 is TGCAGCGTTGCCCTTAGCGGGGCAGATACGCAGTATTTT. Amino acids: CSVALSGADTQYF.

Written as DNA, the CDR3 is TGTGCCAGCAGCGTAGGTCGACAGGGAGTGGTGCAGTACTTC. This gives the protein CASSVGRQGVVQYF. J is TRBJ2-7 and V is TRBV9; 7 bases are a match to TRBD1. The trim removed 0 bases at V and 9 bases at J, leaving 9 bases unmatched. The CDR3 is 14 amino acids. Germline lookup yields CDR1 SGDLS and CDR2 YYNGEE.

The gene calls are TRBV7-2 and TRBJ1-5, with D possibly matching TRBD1 (6 bases). CDR1 and CDR2 (germline): SGHTA, FQGNSA. This CDR3 is built from 13 residues. Deletions cut 2 bases from V and 7 bases from J, with 9 bases between. In DNA form, the CDR3 reads TGTGCCAGCAGCTTACTACAGGGCCAGCCCCAGCATTTT. The encoded protein is CASSLLQGQPQHF. Full variable domain (missing parts from reference TRBV7-2 and TRBJ1-5): GAGVSQSPSNKVTEKGKDVELRCDPISGHTALYWYRQSLGQGLEFLIYFQGNSAPDKSGLPSDRFSAERTGGSVSTLTIQRTQQEDSAVYLCASSLLQGQPQHFGDGTRLSIL.

The rearrangement uses TRBV7-9 and TRBJ1-4; D ambiguous. Trimming removed 1 base from V and 4 bases from J, with 10 bases in between. The CDR3 loop spans 15 amino acids. Germline CDR1 and CDR2: SEHNR and FQNEAQ (reference sequence). The CDR3 coding sequence is TGTGCCAGCAGCTTAGGGGAGGTTGTTAATGAAAAACTGTTTTTT. Translation: CASSLGEVVNEKLFF.

V usage is TRBV18 and J usage is TRBJ2-2; 7 bases agree with TRBD1. The CDR3 sequence is 15 residues long. Germline V CDR1 and CDR2: KGHSH, LQKENI. After removal of 3 bases from V and 6 bases from J, the junction contained 7 bases not matched to a gene. CDR3 nucleotide sequence: TGTGCCAGCTCACCCTTCACAGGGGACGCCGGGGAGCTGTTTTTT. It translates to CASSPFTGDAGELFF.

V usage is TRBV5-1 and J usage is TRBJ2-7, with 7 bases aligning to TRBD1. The CDR3 runs 17 residues. V gave up 0 bases and J gave up 1 base; unmatched junction bases: 10. Germline-derived CDR1 and CDR2 are SGHRS and YFSETQ. CDR3 protein: CASSLGLQGLQSYEQYF. The CDR3 DNA sequence: TGCGCCAGCAGCTTGGGATTACAGGGGTTACAATCCTACGAGCAGTACTTC.

The chain uses TRBV4-2 and TRBJ1-1, with a weak D call TRBD1 (5 bases). There are 14 residues in the CDR3. V was clipped by 1 base and J by 6 bases, with 12 bases between them. Germline CDR1 is LGHNA and CDR2 is YNFKEQ. CDR3 DNA sequence: TGTGCCAGCAGCCAAGTCAAAGCGGGGGCTGAAGCTTTCTTT. It encodes CASSQVKAGAEAFF.

V gene TRBV30 combines with J gene TRBJ1-5; D might be TRBD1 (5 bases). From germline, CDR1 is GTSNPN and CDR2 SVGIG (reference sequence). Trimming shortened V by 0 bases and J by 6 bases, and 9 bases separated the two germline ends. CDR3 length: 13 residues. CDR3 sequence reads: CAWSVQGGQPQHF. The CDR3 DNA reads TGTGCCTGGAGTGTTCAGGGCGGTCAGCCCCAGCATTTT.

The J gene is TRBJ2-1, the V gene TRBV2, with 8 bases lining up with TRBD2. The CDR3 extends over 16 amino acids. Looked up from germline, CDR1 is SNHLY and CDR2 is FYNNEI. V gave up 6 bases and J gave up 0 bases; unmatched junction bases: 7. CDR3 sequence (DNA): TGTGCCAGCAGCGGCCGACTAGCGAACTCCTACAATGAGCAGTTCTTC. This sequence encodes CASSGRLANSYNEQFF. Full variable domain (rest looked up from reference TRBV2 and TRBJ2-1): EPEVTQTPSHQVTQMGQEVILRCVPISNHLYFYWYRQILGQKVEFLVSFYNNEISEKSEIFDDQFSVERPDGSNFTLKIRSTKLEDSAMYFCASSGRLANSYNEQFFGPGTRLTVL.

The chain joins TRBV21-1 to TRBJ2-2; the DNA was not compared with TRBD1, the D call given in the table. TRBV21-1 is marked as a pseudogene. The CDR3 has 14 amino acids. The CDR3 DNA reads TGTGCCAGCGGGGACAGGGGTAACACCGGGGAGCTGTTTTTT. This gives the protein CASGDRGNTGELFF.

The chain combines TRBV2 with TRBJ1-1, with D perhaps matching TRBD1 (5 bases). Looked up from germline, CDR1 is SNHLY and CDR2 is FYNNEI. This CDR3 comprises 13 residues. Trimming cost V 5 bases and J 3 bases, with 10 bases left between them. Here the CDR3 reads CASSLTRDTEAFF. The CDR3 nucleotides read TGTGCCAGCAGTCTGACCAGGGACACTGAAGCTTTCTTT.

This clone has a handful of counts. This chain links TRBV6-5 with TRBJ1-2; 8 positions match TRBD1. The ends lost 6 bases at V and 7 bases at J; junction bases unmatched: 4. The V gene's germline CDR1 is MNHEY and CDR2 SVGAGI. The CDR3 runs 12 residues. This chain's CDR3 is CASRRTGTGYTF. In nucleotides, the CDR3 is TGTGCCAGCAGGCGGACAGGGACTGGCTACACCTTC.

The CDR3 DNA is TGTGCCAGCAGCCAACGTGGGCTGGGGAGCGGCACTGAAGCTTTCTTT. As protein: CASSQRGLGSGTEAFF. This chain joins TRBV4-2 and TRBJ1-1; D not certain. The CDR3 is 16 residues long. Germline CDR1 reads LGHNA; CDR2 reads YNFKEQ. Trimming cost V 2 bases and J 4 bases, with 17 bases left between them.

This chain joins TRBV4-2 and TRBJ1-5; D is undetermined. The germline gives CDR1 LGHNA, CDR2 YNFKEQ. The V end was cut by 1 base, the J end by 4 bases, with 5 bases between. There are 13 residues in the CDR3. CDR3 protein: CASSQGSNQPQHF. The CDR3 coding sequence is TGTGCCAGCAGCCAAGGTTCAAATCAGCCCCAGCATTTT.

This rearrangement joins TRBV7-3 to TRBJ2-1; 8 nucleotides line up with TRBD2. The V segment lost 6 bases and the J segment 6 bases; nucleotides outside the gene matches: 13. The CDR3 runs 16 residues. CDR1 SGHTA and CDR2 FQGTGA come from the germline V gene. CDR3 DNA: TGTGCCAGCAGGGAAGGTGGCGGGGGGATGGGCAATGAGCAGTTCTTC. This gives the protein CASREGGGGMGNEQFF.